This TCR beta chain was sequenced for a study of CD8 T cells in Susac syndrome. This CDR3 is built from 16 residues. J was trimmed by 8 bases and V by 5 bases; bases with no gene match: 19. CDR1 and CDR2 from the germline V gene are SQVTM and ANQGSEA. A remark on this clonotype: Its target is unknown.

Healthy donors, matched for age and sex, constituted the control group. TEMRA cells were FACS-enriched, and CD8+ and CD4+ T cells were isolated negatively. Broader study findings: That the number of individuals in its TCR sequencing and HLA analysis was relatively small was acknowledged by the study.

Roughly 0.45 to 1 ug RNA was reverse transcribed with random hexamers. The authors amplified TCR beta CDR3 across 54 Vbeta and 13 Jbeta using immunoSEQ multiplex PCR. TCRdb passed the immunoSEQ multiplex PCR reads through MiXCR, listing each CDR3 protein once. This sample carries over 100,000 distinct CDR3 sequences, around 93% of them seen once, and the ten largest clones take about 0.12%. J is TRBJ1-2 and V is TRBV29-1, with 8 bases matching TRBD1. The clonotype comes from a human donor in good health. Sequencing input: CD8+ T cells from PBMCs. The CDR3 loop reads CSVNGDRGGIFRGYTF. CDR3 sequence (DNA): TGCAGCGTTAATGGAGACAGGGGCGGGATCTTTCGGGGCTACACCTTC.